The TCR beta chain described here comes from a study of blood T cell repertoires in COVID-19. Clones were sequenced by immunoSEQ multiplex PCR, and TCRdb holds only the in-frame ones, with some missing. In the table there are around 250,000 clones, 85% to 90% of which are singletons. Unmatched junction bases numbered 14, after V lost 5 bases and J lost 8 bases. The CDR3 is made up of 16 amino acids. CDR1 is PRHDT and CDR2 is FYEKMQ in the germline V gene (reference sequence). The sample taken for sequencing was peripheral blood. V usage is TRBV13 and J usage is TRBJ1-4, with 7 bases fitting TRBD1. The receptor comes from a woman aged 55 to 70 with COVID-19, enrolled during active disease. The CDR3 loop is CASSPLVDRDGEKLFF. The CDR3 DNA reads as TGTGCCAGCAGCCCCCTGGTCGACAGGGATGGGGAAAAACTGTTTTTT.